The entry below describes one TCR beta chain. Its antigen is unidentified. TCRdb re-derived calls from the PCR reads in MiXCR, one entry per CDR3 protein. This sample carries nearly 650,000 distinct CDR3 sequences, roughly 23% of them seen once, and the ten largest clones take about 0.78%. The data stem from a study of molecular identifiers for immune sequencing clone quantification. Study-wide findings and caveats: Clones exceeding 20 RNA copies carried over 98% of effector molecules but under 1% of naive-cell molecules. One cell's worth of spiked Jurkat TCR RNA was reportedly detectable among some 1 million naive cells.

Construction of naive CD8 libraries employed 20,000 to 1,000,000 sorted cells together with 10%, 30% or 50% RNA. The sorting of naive CD8 T cells used the CD8+CD4-CCR7+CD45RA+ phenotype. V gave up 0 bases and J gave up 1 base; unmatched junction bases: 4. CDR3 length equals 16 residues. Germline V gene data show CDR1 as LGHNA and CDR2 as YNFKEQ. The chain carries TRBV4-2 and TRBJ2-3, with 7 bases lining up with TRBD2. Sequences were obtained from naive CD8+ T cells from blood, with Jurkat cell RNA spiked in. The sample's subset: FACS-sorted CD8+CD4-CCR7+CD45RA+ naive T cells. This TCR was sampled from a human donor in good health. Some libraries in this study had Jurkat cell RNA spiked in. CDR3 DNA sequence: TGTGCCAGCAGCCAAGATCATGCGGGAGGCACAGATACGCAGTATTTT. This codes for CASSQDHAGGTDTQYF.